The following is a T cell receptor beta chain sequence with its context. The data are from a study of T cells expressing NK-cell markers. About the study: All TCR beta repertoires analysed originated from sorted CD3+CD56+NKG2C+, CD3+CD56+NKG2C- and CD3+CD56-NKG2C+ T cells. Serological testing identified seven of the eight sequenced donors as HCMV-seropositive and one as seronegative.

TCRdb reanalyzed the 5' RACE reads, giving one entry per CDR3 protein sequence and no DNA. The repertoire table contains 150,000 to 200,000 distinct CDR3 sequences. From germline, CDR1 is LGHNT and CDR2 FRNRAP. There are 13 residues in the CDR3. The rearrangement uses TRBV12-5 and TRBJ2-3; the TCRdb call, TRBD1, lacks DNA for checking. The TCR sequence derives from a woman between 18 and 70 years old in good health. Sequenced input: blood T cells: a sorted CD56 or NKG2C T cell subset, CD4+ or CD8+ T cells, or bulk PBMC T cells (not recorded which). The CDR3: CASGPPNTDTQYF.